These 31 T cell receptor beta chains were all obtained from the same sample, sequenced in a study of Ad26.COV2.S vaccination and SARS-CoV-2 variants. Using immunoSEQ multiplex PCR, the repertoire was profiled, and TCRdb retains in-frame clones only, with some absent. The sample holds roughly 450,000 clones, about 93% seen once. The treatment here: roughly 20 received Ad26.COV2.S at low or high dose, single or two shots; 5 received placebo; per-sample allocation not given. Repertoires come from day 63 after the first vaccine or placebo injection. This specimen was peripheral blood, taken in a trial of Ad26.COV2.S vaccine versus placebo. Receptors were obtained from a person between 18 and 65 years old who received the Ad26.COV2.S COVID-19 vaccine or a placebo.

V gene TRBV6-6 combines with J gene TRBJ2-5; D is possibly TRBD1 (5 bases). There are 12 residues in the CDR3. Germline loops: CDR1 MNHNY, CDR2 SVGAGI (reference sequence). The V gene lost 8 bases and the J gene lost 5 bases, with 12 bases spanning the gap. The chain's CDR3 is CASRAGQETQYF. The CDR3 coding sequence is TGTGCCAGCCGCGCAGGGCAGGAGACCCAGTACTTC.

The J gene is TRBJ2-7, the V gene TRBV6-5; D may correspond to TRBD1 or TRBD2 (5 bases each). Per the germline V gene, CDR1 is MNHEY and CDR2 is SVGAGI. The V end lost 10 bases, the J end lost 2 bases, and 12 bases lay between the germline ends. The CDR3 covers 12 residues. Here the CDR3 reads CATGKGTYEQYF. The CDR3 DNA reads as TGTGCCACCGGGAAGGGGACCTACGAGCAGTACTTC.

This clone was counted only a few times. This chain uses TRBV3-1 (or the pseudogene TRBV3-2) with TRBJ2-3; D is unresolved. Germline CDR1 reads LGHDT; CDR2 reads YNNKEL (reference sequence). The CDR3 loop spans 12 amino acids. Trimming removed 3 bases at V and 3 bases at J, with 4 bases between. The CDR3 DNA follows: TGTGCCAGCAGCCATCCGACAGATACGCAGTATTTT. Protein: CASSHPTDTQYF.

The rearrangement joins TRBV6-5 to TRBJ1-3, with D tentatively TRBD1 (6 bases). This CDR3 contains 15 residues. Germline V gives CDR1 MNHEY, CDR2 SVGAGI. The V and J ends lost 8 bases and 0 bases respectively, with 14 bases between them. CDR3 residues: CASAGRGSSGNTIYF. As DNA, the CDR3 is TGTGCCAGCGCAGGGAGGGGGAGCTCTGGAAACACCATATATTTT.

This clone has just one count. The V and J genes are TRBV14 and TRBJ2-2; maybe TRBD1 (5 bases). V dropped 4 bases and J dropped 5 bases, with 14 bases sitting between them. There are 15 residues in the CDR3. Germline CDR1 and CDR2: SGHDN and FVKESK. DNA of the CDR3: TGTGCCAGCAGCCCAAGCAGGGTGTCGACCGGGGAGCTGTTTTTT. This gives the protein CASSPSRVSTGELFF.

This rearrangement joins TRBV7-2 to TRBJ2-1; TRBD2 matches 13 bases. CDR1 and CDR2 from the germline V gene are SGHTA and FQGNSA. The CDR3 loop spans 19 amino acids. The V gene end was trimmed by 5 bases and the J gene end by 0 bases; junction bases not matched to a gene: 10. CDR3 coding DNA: TGTGCCAGCAGCACAATTTTCCGGACTAGCGGGAGCTCCTACAATGAGCAGTTCTTC. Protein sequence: CASSTIFRTSGSSYNEQFF.

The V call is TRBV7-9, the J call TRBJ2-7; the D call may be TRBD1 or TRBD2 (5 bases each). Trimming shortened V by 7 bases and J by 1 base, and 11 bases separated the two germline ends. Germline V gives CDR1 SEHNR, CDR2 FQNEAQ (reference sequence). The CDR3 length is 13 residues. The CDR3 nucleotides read TGTGCCAGCAATTACGGGGCTTCCTACGAGCAGTACTTC. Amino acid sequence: CASNYGASYEQYF.

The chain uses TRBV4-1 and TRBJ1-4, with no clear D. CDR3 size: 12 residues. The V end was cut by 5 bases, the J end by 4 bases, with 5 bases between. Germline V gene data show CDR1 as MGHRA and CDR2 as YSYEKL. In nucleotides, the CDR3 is TGCGCCAGCAGCGGGGTTAATGAAAAACTGTTTTTT. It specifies CASSGVNEKLFF.

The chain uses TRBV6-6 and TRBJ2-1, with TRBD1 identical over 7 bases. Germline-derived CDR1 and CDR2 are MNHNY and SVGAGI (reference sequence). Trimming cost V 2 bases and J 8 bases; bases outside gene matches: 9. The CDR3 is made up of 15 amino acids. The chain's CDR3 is CASSYLLTGVYEQFF. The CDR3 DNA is TGTGCCAGCAGTTACCTACTAACAGGGGTCTATGAGCAGTTCTTC.

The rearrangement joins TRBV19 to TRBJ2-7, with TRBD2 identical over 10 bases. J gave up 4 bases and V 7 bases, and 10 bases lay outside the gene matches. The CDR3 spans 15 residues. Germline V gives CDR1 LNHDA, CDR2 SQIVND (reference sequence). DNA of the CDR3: TGTGCCAGTAAGGAGGGAGCTAGCGGGAGATACGAGCAGTACTTC. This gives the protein CASKEGASGRYEQYF.

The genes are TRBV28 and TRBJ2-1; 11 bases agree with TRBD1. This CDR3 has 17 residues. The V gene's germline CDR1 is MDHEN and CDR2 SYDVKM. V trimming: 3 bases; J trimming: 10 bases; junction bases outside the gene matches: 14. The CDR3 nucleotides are TGTGCCAGCAGTTTGGGTGCTGGGACAGGGGGTCGAAGCGAGCAGTTCTTC. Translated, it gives CASSLGAGTGGRSEQFF.

CDR3 in amino acids: CASSQGLAGPYNEQFF. Written as DNA, the CDR3 is TGCGCCAGCAGCCAAGGACTAGCGGGGCCCTACAATGAGCAGTTCTTC. The rearrangement links TRBV4-3 to TRBJ2-1; 11 bases match TRBD2. There are 16 residues in the CDR3. The V and J ends lost 1 base and 2 bases, in that order; junction bases with no gene match: 1. Germline V CDR1 and CDR2: LGHNA, YSLEER.

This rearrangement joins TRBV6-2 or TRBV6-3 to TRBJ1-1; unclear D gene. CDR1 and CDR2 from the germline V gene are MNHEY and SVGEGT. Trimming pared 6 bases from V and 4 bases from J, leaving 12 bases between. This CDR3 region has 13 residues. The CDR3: CASSLTAGTEAFF. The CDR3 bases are TGTGCCAGCAGCCTCACGGCGGGCACTGAAGCTTTCTTT.

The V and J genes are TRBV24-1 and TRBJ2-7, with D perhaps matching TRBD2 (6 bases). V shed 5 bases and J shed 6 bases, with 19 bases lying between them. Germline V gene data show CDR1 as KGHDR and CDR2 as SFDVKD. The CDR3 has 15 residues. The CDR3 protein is CATSASLAGRGEQYF. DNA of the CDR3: TGTGCCACCAGTGCCTCTTTGGCCGGGAGAGGCGAGCAGTACTTC.

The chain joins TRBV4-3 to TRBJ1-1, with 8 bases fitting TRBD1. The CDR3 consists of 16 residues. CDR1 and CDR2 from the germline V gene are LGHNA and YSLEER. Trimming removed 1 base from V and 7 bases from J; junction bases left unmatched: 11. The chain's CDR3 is CASSQGDRTYPLEAFF. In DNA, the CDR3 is TGCGCCAGCAGCCAAGGGGACAGGACGTACCCTCTTGAAGCTTTCTTT.

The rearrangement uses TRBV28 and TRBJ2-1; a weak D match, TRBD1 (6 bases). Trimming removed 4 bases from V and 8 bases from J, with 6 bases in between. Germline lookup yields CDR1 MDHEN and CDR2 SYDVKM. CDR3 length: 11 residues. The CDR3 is CASSSGDEQFF. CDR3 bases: TGTGCCAGCAGTTCAGGGGATGAGCAGTTCTTC.

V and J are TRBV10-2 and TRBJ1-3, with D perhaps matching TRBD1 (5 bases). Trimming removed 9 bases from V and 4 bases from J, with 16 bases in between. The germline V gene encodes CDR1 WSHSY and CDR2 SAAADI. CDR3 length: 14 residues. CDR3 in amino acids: CASRGSGLGNTIYF. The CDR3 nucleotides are TGCGCCAGTAGAGGCTCAGGGTTAGGAAACACCATATATTTT.

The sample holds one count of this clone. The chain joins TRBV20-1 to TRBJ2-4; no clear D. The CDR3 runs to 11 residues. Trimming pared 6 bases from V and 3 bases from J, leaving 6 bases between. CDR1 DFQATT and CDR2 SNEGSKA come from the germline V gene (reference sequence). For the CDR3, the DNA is TGCAGTGCCGGCAGCAAAAACATTCAGTACTTC. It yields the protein CSAGSKNIQYF.

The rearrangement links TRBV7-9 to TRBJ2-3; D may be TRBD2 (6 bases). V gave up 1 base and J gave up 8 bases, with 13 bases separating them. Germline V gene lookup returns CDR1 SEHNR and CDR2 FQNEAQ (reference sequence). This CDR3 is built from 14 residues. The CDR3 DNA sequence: TGTGCCAGCAGCTTAGAAGGAGGAGGGCGTACGCAGTATTTT. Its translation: CASSLEGGGRTQYF.

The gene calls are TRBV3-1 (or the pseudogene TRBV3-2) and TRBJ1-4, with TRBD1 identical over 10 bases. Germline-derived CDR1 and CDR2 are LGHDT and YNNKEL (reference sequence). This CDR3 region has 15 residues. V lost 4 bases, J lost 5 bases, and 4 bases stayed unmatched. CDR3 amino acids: CASSPRTGGNEKLFF. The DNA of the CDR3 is TGTGCCAGCAGCCCCCGGACAGGGGGAAATGAAAAACTGTTTTTT.

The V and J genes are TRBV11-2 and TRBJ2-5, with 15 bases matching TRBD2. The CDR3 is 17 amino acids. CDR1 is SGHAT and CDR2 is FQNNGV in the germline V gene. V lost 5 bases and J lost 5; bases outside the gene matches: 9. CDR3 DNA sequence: TGTGCCAGCAGCCCGGGGACTAGCGGGAGGCCGGGGGAGACCCAGTACTTC. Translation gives CASSPGTSGRPGETQYF. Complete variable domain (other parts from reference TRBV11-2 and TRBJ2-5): EAGVAQSPRYKIIEKRQSVAFWCNPISGHATLYWYQQILGQGPKLLIQFQNNGVVDDSQLPKDRFSAERLKGVDSTLKIQPAKLEDSAVYLCASSPGTSGRPGETQYFGPGTRLLVL.

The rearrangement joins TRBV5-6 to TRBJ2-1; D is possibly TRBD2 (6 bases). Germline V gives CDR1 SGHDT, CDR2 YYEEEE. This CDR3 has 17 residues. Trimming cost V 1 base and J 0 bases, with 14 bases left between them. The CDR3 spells CASSLRLTGSSYNEQFF. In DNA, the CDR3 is TGTGCCAGCAGCTTGCGGCTAACCGGGAGCTCCTACAATGAGCAGTTCTTC.

CDR3 protein: CASTGTGGPYSNQPQHF. The CDR3 DNA reads as TGTGCCAGTACCGGGACAGGGGGCCCATATAGCAATCAGCCCCAGCATTTT. This sequence joins TRBV19 and TRBJ1-5, with 12 bases matching TRBD1. Germline V gene lookup returns CDR1 LNHDA and CDR2 SQIVND (reference sequence). The CDR3 covers 17 residues. J gave up 0 bases and V 7 bases, and 7 bases lay outside the gene matches.

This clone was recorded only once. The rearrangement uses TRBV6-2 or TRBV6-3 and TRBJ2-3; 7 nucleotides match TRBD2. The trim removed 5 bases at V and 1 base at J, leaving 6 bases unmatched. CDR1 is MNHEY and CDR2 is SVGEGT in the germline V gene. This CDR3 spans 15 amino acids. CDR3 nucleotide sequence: TGTGCCAGCAGTACCCAGGCGGGAGGCACAGATACGCAGTATTTT. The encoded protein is CASSTQAGGTDTQYF.

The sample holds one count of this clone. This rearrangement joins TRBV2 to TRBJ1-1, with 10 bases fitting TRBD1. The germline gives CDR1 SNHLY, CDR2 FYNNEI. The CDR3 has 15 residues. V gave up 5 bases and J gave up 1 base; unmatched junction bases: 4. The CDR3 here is CASSRQGAGNTEAFF. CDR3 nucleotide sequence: TGTGCCAGCAGTAGACAGGGGGCCGGGAACACTGAAGCTTTCTTT.

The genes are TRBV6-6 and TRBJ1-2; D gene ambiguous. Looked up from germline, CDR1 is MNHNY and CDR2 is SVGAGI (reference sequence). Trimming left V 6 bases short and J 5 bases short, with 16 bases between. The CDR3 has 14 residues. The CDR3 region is CASSWDRGGYGYTF. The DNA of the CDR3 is TGTGCCAGCAGCTGGGATCGGGGTGGATATGGCTACACCTTC.

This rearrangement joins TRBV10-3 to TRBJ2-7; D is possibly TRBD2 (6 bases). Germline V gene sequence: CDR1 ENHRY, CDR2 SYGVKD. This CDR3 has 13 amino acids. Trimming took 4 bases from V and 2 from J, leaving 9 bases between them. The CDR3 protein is CAISAGLPYEQYF. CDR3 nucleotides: TGTGCCATCAGTGCGGGACTTCCCTACGAGCAGTACTTC.

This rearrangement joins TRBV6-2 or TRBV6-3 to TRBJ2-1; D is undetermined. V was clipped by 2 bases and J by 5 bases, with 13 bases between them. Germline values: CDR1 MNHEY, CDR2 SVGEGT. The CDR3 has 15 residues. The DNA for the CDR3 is TGTGCCAGCAGTTACCGGCCTGTAACGCACAATGAGCAGTTCTTC. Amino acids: CASSYRPVTHNEQFF.

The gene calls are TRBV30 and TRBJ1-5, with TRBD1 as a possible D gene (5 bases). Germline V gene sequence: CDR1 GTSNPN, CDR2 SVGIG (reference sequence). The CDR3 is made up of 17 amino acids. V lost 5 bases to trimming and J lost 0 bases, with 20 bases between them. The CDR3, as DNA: TGTGCCTGGCGCCCCGGTGGGGGGGTTTATAGCAATCAGCCCCAGCATTTT. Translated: CAWRPGGGVYSNQPQHF.

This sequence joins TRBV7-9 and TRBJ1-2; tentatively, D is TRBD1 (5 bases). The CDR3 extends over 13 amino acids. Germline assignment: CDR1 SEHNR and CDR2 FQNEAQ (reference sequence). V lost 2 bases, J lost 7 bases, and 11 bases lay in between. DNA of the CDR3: TGTGCCAGCAGCTTAAGCGGGGCGCCTGGCTACACCTTC. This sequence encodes CASSLSGAPGYTF.

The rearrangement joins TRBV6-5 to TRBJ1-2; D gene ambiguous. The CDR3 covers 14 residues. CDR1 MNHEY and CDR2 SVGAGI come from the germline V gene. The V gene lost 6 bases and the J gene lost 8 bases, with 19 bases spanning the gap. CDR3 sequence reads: CASRPLAGVVGYTF. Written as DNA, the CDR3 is TGTGCCAGCAGACCTCTCGCGGGAGTCGTCGGCTACACCTTC.